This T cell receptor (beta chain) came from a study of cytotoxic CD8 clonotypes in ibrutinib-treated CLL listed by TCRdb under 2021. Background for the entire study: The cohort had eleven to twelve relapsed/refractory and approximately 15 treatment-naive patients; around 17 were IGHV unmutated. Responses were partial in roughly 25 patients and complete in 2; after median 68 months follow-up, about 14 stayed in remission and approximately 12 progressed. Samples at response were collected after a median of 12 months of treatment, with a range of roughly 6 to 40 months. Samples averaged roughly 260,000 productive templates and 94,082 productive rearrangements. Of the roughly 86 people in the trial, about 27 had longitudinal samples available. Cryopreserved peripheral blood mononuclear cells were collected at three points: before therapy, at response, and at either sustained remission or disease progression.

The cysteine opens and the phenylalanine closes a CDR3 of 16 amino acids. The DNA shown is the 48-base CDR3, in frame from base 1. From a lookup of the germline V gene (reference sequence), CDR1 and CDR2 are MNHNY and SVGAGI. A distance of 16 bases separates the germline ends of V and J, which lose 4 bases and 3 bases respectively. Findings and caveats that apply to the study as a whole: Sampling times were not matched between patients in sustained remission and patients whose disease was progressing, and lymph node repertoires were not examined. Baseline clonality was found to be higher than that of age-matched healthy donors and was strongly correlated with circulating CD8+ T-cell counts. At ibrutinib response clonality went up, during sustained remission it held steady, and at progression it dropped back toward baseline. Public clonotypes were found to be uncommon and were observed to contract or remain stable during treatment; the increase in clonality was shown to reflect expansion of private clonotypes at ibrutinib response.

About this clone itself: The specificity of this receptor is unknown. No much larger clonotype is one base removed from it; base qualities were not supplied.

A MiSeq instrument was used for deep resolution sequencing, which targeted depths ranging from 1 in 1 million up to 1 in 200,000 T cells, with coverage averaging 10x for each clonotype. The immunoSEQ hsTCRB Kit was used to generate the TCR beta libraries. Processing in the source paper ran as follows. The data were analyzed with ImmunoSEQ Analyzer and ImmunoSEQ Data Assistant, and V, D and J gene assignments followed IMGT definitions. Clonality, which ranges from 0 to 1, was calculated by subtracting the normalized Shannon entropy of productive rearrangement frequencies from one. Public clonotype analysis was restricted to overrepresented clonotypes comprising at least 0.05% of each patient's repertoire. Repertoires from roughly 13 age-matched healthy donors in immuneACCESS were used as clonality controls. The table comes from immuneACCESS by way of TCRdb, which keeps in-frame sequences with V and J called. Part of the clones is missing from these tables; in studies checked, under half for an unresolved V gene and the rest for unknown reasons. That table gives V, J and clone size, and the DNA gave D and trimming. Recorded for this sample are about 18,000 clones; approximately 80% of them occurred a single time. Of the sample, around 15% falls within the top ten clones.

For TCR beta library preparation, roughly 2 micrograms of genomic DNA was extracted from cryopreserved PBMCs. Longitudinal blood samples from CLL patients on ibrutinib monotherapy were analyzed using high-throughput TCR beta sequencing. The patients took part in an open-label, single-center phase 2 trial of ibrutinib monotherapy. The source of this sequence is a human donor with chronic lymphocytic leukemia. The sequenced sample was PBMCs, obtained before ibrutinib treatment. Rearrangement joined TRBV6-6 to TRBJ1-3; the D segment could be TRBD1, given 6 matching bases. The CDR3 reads CASSSTQGGGGNTIYF. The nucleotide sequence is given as TGTGCCAGCAGTTCGACACAGGGCGGGGGTGGAAACACCATATATTTT.